Shown below are 19 T cell receptor beta chains from a single sample sequenced in a study of vaccination effects on CD4 cells after COVID-19. Their recognized antigens are unknown. Method: immunoSEQ multiplex PCR; TCRdb's copy keeps in-frame clones and lacks some. The data show 50,000 to 65,000 clones, 75% to 90% seen once. Pools of viral peptides were used by the ViraFEST assay to expand antigen-specific CD4+ T cells ahead of sequencing. CD4+ T cells were isolated after 10 days of culture. The sequenced sample was CD4+ T cells from PBMCs cultured with HCoV-229E spike peptides, obtained before COVID-19 vaccination. All receptors come from a human donor who received a COVID-19 vaccine.

The gene calls are TRBV5-1 and TRBJ1-4; perhaps TRBD1 as D (6 bases). Germline-derived CDR1 and CDR2 are SGHRS and YFSETQ. Trimming pared 0 bases from V and 7 bases from J, leaving 25 bases between. The CDR3 has 19 residues. The CDR3 loop reads CASSLAYAGAGRVSEKLFF. As DNA, the CDR3 is TGCGCCAGCAGCTTGGCCTACGCAGGGGCGGGTCGGGTTAGTGAAAAACTGTTTTTT.

This chain connects TRBV6-2 or TRBV6-3 to TRBJ2-2; 7 bases line up with TRBD2. This CDR3 comprises 18 residues. Germline V gene lookup returns CDR1 MNHEY and CDR2 SVGEGT. Germline trimming cut 0 bases from V and 2 bases from J; bases unmatched to any gene: 9. The CDR3 reads CASSYSPRLAVNTGELFF. The CDR3 bases are TGTGCCAGCAGTTACTCGCCAAGACTAGCCGTTAACACCGGGGAGCTGTTTTTT.

The V call is TRBV28, the J call TRBJ1-4; a weak D match, TRBD1 (6 bases). The CDR3 is 15 amino acids. V was pared by 5 bases and J by 3 bases, with 13 bases between. The germline V gene encodes CDR1 MDHEN and CDR2 SYDVKM. In nucleotides, the CDR3 is TGTGCCAGCAGTCCCCTAGGGGGAGCTAATGAAAAACTGTTTTTT. Protein product: CASSPLGGANEKLFF.

This clone was picked up a small number of times. The chain uses TRBV6-5 and TRBJ1-6; 8 bases are shared with TRBD1. This CDR3 is built from 16 residues. CDR1 MNHEY and CDR2 SVGAGI come from the germline V gene. With 0 bases clipped from V and 5 bases from J, the junction kept 3 bases outside the gene matches. The CDR3: CASSYSGTGNNSPLHF. The CDR3 region has the DNA TGTGCCAGCAGTTACTCCGGGACAGGAAATAATTCACCCCTCCACTTT.

This sequence joins TRBV6-2 or TRBV6-3 and TRBJ2-1; TRBD2 matches 9 bases. V dropped 2 bases and J dropped 6; count of bases not matched to a gene: 5. This CDR3 spans 15 amino acids. The V gene's germline CDR1 is MNHEY and CDR2 SVGEGT. The CDR3 reads CASSYRLAVSNEQFF. The CDR3 DNA sequence: TGTGCCAGCAGTTACCGACTAGCGGTGAGCAATGAGCAGTTCTTC.

This clone was seen once. The chain joins TRBV9 to TRBJ1-4, with TRBD1 matching over 10 bases. V gave up 3 bases and J gave up 5 bases; unmatched junction bases: 4. Germline assignment: CDR1 SGDLS and CDR2 YYNGEE. The CDR3 spans 15 residues. The CDR3 DNA follows: TGTGCCAGCAGCGCTCGGGACAGGGGCAATGAAAAACTGTTTTTT. This codes for CASSARDRGNEKLFF.

Relative to its sample, this clone is medium-sized (0.01 to 0.1%). This chain links TRBV10-3 with TRBJ2-1; 7 nucleotides align to TRBD1. CDR1 is ENHRY, CDR2 SYGVKD, per germline. The CDR3 is 15 amino acids. With 6 bases clipped from V and 9 bases from J, the junction kept 14 bases outside the gene matches. The CDR3 loop is CAIREQSDPGGEQFF. CDR3 sequence (DNA): TGTGCCATCAGGGAGCAGTCGGACCCAGGGGGTGAGCAGTTCTTC.

CDR3 coding DNA: TGCAGCGTACCACGTGAGACAGCTGGCTACACCTTC. Residues: CSVPRETAGYTF. The chain uses TRBV29-1 and TRBJ1-2; maybe TRBD1 (5 bases). CDR1 SQVTM and CDR2 ANQGSEA come from the germline V gene. The CDR3 is 12 residues long. Trimming shortened V by 6 bases and J by 7 bases, and 15 bases separated the two germline ends.

The gene calls are TRBV6-5 and TRBJ2-6; D possibly corresponds to TRBD2 (5 bases). Trimming removed 8 bases from V and 0 bases from J, with 5 bases in between. The CDR3 totals 13 residues. Germline values: CDR1 MNHEY, CDR2 SVGAGI. CDR3 amino acids: CASRGSGANVLTF. CDR3 nucleotides: TGTGCCAGCCGGGGCTCTGGGGCCAACGTCCTGACTTTC.

The CDR3 protein is CASSFSAGGPGANVLTF. CDR3 DNA: TGCGCCAGCAGCTTTTCCGCAGGGGGACCCGGGGCCAACGTCCTGACTTTC. This chain links TRBV5-1 with TRBJ2-6; TRBD1 matches 7 bases. Germline V gives CDR1 SGHRS, CDR2 YFSETQ. The CDR3 runs 17 residues. V was pared by 2 bases and J by 4 bases, with 9 bases of the junction left unmatched.

This chain joins TRBV4-1 and TRBJ1-1; D is uncertain. The V end was cut by 0 bases, the J end by 4 bases, with 12 bases between. CDR1 and CDR2 from the germline V gene are MGHRA and YSYEKL. The CDR3 totals 15 residues. The CDR3 sequence: CASSQDLRWGTEAFF. CDR3 nucleotides: TGCGCCAGCAGCCAAGATTTGCGATGGGGCACTGAAGCTTTCTTT.

J is TRBJ2-6 and V is TRBV6-2 or TRBV6-3; D ambiguous. This CDR3 is built from 14 residues. CDR1 is MNHEY and CDR2 is SVGEGT in the germline V gene. Trimming shortened V by 0 bases and J by 3 bases, and 3 bases separated the two germline ends. The CDR3 loop is CASSYSFGANVLTF. DNA of the CDR3: TGTGCCAGCAGTTACTCGTTTGGGGCCAACGTCCTGACTTTC.

V gene TRBV19 combines with J gene TRBJ2-6, with a weak D call TRBD2 (6 bases). CDR1 is LNHDA, CDR2 SQIVND, per germline (reference sequence). This CDR3 has 17 residues. With 7 bases removed from V and 0 bases from J, the gap between germline ends came to 16 bases. CDR3 DNA sequence: TGTGCCAGTACCCTAAGTGGGAGGTACTCTGGGGCCAACGTCCTGACTTTC. Its translation: CASTLSGRYSGANVLTF.

This chain links TRBV5-6 with TRBJ2-7; TRBD1 might be the D (5 bases). Germline V gene sequence: CDR1 SGHDT, CDR2 YYEEEE. V lost 1 base and J lost 1, with 12 bases in between. This CDR3 has 15 residues. The DNA for the CDR3 is TGTGCCAGCAGCTTGTATGGACAAGTGTCCTACGAGCAGTACGTC. Translating it yields CASSLYGQVSYEQYV.

This clone was observed a few times. The rearrangement links TRBV6-1 to TRBJ1-5, with D unclear. This CDR3 contains 16 residues. The germline gives CDR1 MNHNS, CDR2 SASEGT. The V and J ends lost 1 base and 2 bases respectively, with 12 bases between them. This chain's CDR3 is CASSEGPSRGNQPQHF. The CDR3, as DNA: TGTGCCAGCAGTGAAGGACCGTCGCGAGGCAATCAGCCCCAGCATTTT.

The chain couples TRBV3-1 (or the pseudogene TRBV3-2) to TRBJ2-7; weak D call: TRBD2 (7 bases). The CDR3 runs 13 residues. The germline CDR1 and CDR2 sequences are LGHDT and YNNKEL (reference sequence). V was pared by 3 bases and J by 5 bases, with 11 bases between. For the CDR3, the DNA is TGTGCCAGCAGCCACGGGGGGCTCGACGAGCAGTACGTC. It codes for CASSHGGLDEQYV.

The chain combines TRBV20-1 with TRBJ2-3; TRBD2 aligns across 9 bases. Trimming took 3 bases from V and 1 from J; bases not matched to a gene: 2. The CDR3 is 14 residues long. The V gene's germline CDR1 is DFQATT and CDR2 SNEGSKA (reference sequence). The CDR3 spells CSASLAGRTDTQYF. CDR3 in DNA: TGCAGTGCTAGTCTAGCGGGGCGCACAGATACGCAGTATTTT.

This clone was observed a single time. The V call is TRBV5-1, the J call TRBJ2-5; D possibly corresponds to TRBD2 (5 bases). Germline assignment: CDR1 SGHRS and CDR2 YFSETQ. Deletions cut 0 bases from V and 1 base from J, with 10 bases between. The CDR3 loop spans 15 amino acids. In DNA, the CDR3 is TGCGCCAGCAGCTTGGTAGGCGGACTCCAAGAGACCCAGTACTTC. It codes for CASSLVGGLQETQYF.

The chain couples TRBV7-2 to TRBJ2-1, with 9 bases fitting TRBD2. The CDR3 has 15 amino acids. V trimming: 5 bases; J trimming: 8 bases; junction bases outside the gene matches: 10. CDR1 and CDR2 (germline): SGHTA, FQGNSA. The CDR3 DNA reads as TGTGCCAGCAGCCTCGCCGGGACTAGCCGGGATGAGCAGTTCTTC. Residues: CASSLAGTSRDEQFF.